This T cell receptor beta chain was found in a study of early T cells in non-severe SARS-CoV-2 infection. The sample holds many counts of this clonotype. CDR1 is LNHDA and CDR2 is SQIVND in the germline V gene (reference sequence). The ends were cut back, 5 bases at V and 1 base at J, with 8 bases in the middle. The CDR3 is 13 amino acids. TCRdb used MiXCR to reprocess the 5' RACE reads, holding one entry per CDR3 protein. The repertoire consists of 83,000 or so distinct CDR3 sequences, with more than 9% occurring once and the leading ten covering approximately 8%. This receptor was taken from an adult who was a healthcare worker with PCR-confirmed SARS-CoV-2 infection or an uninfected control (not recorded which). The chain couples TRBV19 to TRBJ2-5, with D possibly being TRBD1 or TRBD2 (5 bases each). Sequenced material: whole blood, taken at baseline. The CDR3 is CASSVGTQETQYF. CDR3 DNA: TGTGCCAGTAGTGTCGGGACCCAAGAGACCCAGTACTTC.